Below are 10 T cell receptor beta chains sequenced from a single sample in a study of blood T cell repertoires in COVID-19. Clones were read by immunoSEQ multiplex PCR, and TCRdb kept only the in-frame ones, dropping some. Of around 190,000 clones in the sample, 83% are singletons; the top ten hold approximately 8%. The sample taken for sequencing was peripheral blood. The receptors here all came from a woman between 65 and 79 years old with COVID-19, enrolled during active disease.

The V call is TRBV24-1, the J call TRBJ1-4; perhaps TRBD1 as D (6 bases). Trimming pared 2 bases from V and 5 bases from J, leaving 11 bases between. CDR3 length: 15 residues. The germline V gene encodes CDR1 KGHDR and CDR2 SFDVKD. CDR3 in amino acids: CATSDSTGRNEKLFF. The CDR3 coding sequence is TGTGCCACCAGTGATTCGACAGGCCGAAATGAAAAACTGTTTTTT.

The chain has TRBV19 and TRBJ1-1, with no clear D. The germline V and J ends were trimmed by 7 bases and 2 bases, with 14 bases remaining between them. CDR1 is LNHDA, CDR2 SQIVND, per germline (reference sequence). The CDR3 totals 14 residues. Here the CDR3 reads CASTYLGPNTEAFF. DNA of the CDR3: TGTGCCAGTACCTACCTAGGCCCCAACACTGAAGCTTTCTTT.

This clone has a single count. V usage is TRBV24-1 and J usage is TRBJ1-1; TRBD1 matches 8 bases. The V gene end was trimmed by 5 bases and the J gene end by 6 bases; junction bases not matched to a gene: 4. Germline V gene lookup returns CDR1 KGHDR and CDR2 SFDVKD. The CDR3 runs to 13 residues. CDR3: CATSAQQGAEAFF. The CDR3 DNA is TGTGCCACCAGTGCCCAACAGGGGGCTGAAGCTTTCTTT.

In this sample, this clone turned up once. The rearrangement links TRBV7-2 to TRBJ1-2, with 7 positions matching TRBD1. Germline V gene sequence: CDR1 SGHTA, CDR2 FQGNSA. The junction had 5 bases not matched to a gene; V was cut back by 5 bases and J by 5 bases. The CDR3 runs to 13 residues. This CDR3 is CASSPGTEYGYTF. As DNA, the CDR3 is TGTGCCAGCAGCCCAGGGACAGAATATGGCTACACCTTC.

The rearrangement uses TRBV7-2 and TRBJ2-3; TRBD2 matches at 9 bases. Per the germline V gene, CDR1 is SGHTA and CDR2 is FQGNSA. There are 14 residues in the CDR3. Trimming removed 5 bases from V and 4 bases from J; junction bases left unmatched: 4. This CDR3 is CASSQGLASDTQYF. The CDR3 DNA follows: TGTGCCAGCAGCCAGGGACTAGCATCAGATACGCAGTATTTT.

The rearrangement uses TRBV10-3 and TRBJ2-5; possibly TRBD2 for D (5 bases). Trimming pared 3 bases from V and 2 bases from J, leaving 7 bases between. The CDR3 is 13 residues long. CDR1 ENHRY and CDR2 SYGVKD come from the germline V gene. CDR3 bases: TGTGCCATCAGTGAAGACTATCAAGAGACCCAGTACTTC. Translated: CAISEDYQETQYF.

The V call is TRBV19, the J call TRBJ2-3, with 10 bases fitting TRBD1. Losses at the gene ends were 6 bases for V and 5 bases for J; bases not matched to a gene: 11. The CDR3 extends over 16 amino acids. Per the germline V gene, CDR1 is LNHDA and CDR2 is SQIVND (reference sequence). CDR3 DNA sequence: TGTGCCAGTAGCGAGACAGGGGGCGTGGGCGGAGATACGCAGTATTTT. Residues: CASSETGGVGGDTQYF.

V is TRBV28 and J is TRBJ1-5; 9 bases are shared with TRBD1. Germline V CDR1 and CDR2: MDHEN, SYDVKM. This CDR3 is built from 15 residues. Trimming removed 4 bases from V and 6 bases from J; junction bases left unmatched: 7. The CDR3 region has the DNA TGTGCCAGCAGTTATTCGGGACAGGGTAGTCAGCCCCAGCATTTT. Its translation is CASSYSGQGSQPQHF.

The gene calls are TRBV7-9 and TRBJ1-1; D is perhaps TRBD1 (5 bases). This CDR3 has 14 amino acids. Germline loops: CDR1 SEHNR, CDR2 FQNEAQ (reference sequence). The V end lost 6 bases, the J end lost 5 bases, and 16 bases lay between the germline ends. CDR3 in amino acids: CASSSVGGWTEAFF. The CDR3, as DNA: TGTGCCAGCAGTTCTGTGGGGGGATGGACTGAAGCTTTCTTT.

This clone was found once. The same CDR3 also results from other DNA sequences found in this sample. V and J are TRBV28 and TRBJ2-7, with 13 bases fitting TRBD2. The CDR3 runs 13 residues. Germline CDR1 is MDHEN and CDR2 is SYDVKM. J gave up 3 bases and V 8 bases, and 1 base lay outside the gene matches. The CDR3 region is CASRTSGSYEQYF. The DNA for the CDR3 is TGTGCCAGCCGGACTAGCGGGAGCTACGAGCAGTACTTC.